This T cell receptor (beta chain) comes out of a study of cytomegalovirus exposure and HLA in healthy donors. Looking at the study overall: T cells numbering about 180 million yielded 95 million to 140 million unique TCR beta sequences in an earlier analysis. Study-wide findings and caveats: Per published reports, the classifier diagnosed cytomegalovirus status with high specificity and sensitivity.

The CDR3 has 17 amino acids. Germline V CDR1 and CDR2: MGHRA, YSYEKL. The study sampled nominally healthy donors, though unrecorded immune exposures were likely. PCR amplification relied on 60 Vbeta primers (plus 13 Jbeta primers). TCRdb's table, derived via immunoSEQ multiplex PCR, lists solely in-frame clones and lacks some. The table lists 130,000 to 150,000 clones, around 82% of them singletons. Regarding this clone: The antigen is not known.

The genes are TRBV4-1 and TRBJ2-5; tentatively, D is TRBD1 (5 bases). The DNA end is a closer match to TRBJ2-7, so the J assignment may be wrong. This clonotype originated in a man aged 35 to 55 in good health and CMV-seropositive. What was sequenced was PBMCs. The DNA for the CDR3 is TGCGCCAGCAGCCAAACCTCAGGGCAGGATAACTCCTACGAGCAGTACTTC. This translates into CASSQTSGQDNSYEQYF.